Shown below are 18 T cell receptor beta chains from a single sample sequenced in a study of PD-L1 blockade in urothelial cancer. Some clones are missing from TCRdb's copy, which holds only in-frame ones; the method was immunoSEQ multiplex PCR. The top ten hold around 3.3% of the sample, which has some 67,000 clones, 85% to 90% seen once. The sample was PBMCs, taken around atezolizumab (anti-PD-L1) treatment. These receptors were collected from a man in his 60s with urothelial cancer.

The rearrangement joins TRBV10-1 to TRBJ2-2; 7 positions agree with TRBD2. With V trimmed by 4 bases and J by 0 bases, 2 bases remained unmatched. Germline CDR1 WNHNN, CDR2 SYGVQD (reference sequence). The CDR3 contains 15 residues. The CDR3 is CASSGGGANTGELFF. The CDR3 DNA follows: TGCGCCAGCAGTGGTGGGGGGGCGAACACCGGGGAGCTGTTTTTT.

The chain links TRBV5-6 to TRBJ2-3; D might be TRBD2 (5 bases). The V gene lost 2 bases and the J gene lost 4 bases, with 17 bases spanning the gap. This CDR3 comprises 16 residues. Germline lookup yields CDR1 SGHDT and CDR2 YYEEEE. The CDR3 protein is CASSLLYTRAADTQYF. CDR3 nucleotide sequence: TGTGCCAGCAGCTTACTTTATACGAGGGCCGCAGATACGCAGTATTTT.

This chain uses TRBV21-1 with TRBJ2-1; TRBD1, the table's D call, was not compared with the DNA. TRBV21-1 is a known pseudogene. The CDR3 loop spans 20 amino acids. The CDR3 here is CASSKPLGDRGRRSYNEQFF. The CDR3 DNA sequence: TGTGCCAGCAGCAAACCTCTCGGAGACAGGGGTAGAAGGTCCTACAATGAGCAGTTCTTC.

This chain joins TRBV4-1 and TRBJ1-5; 9 bases align to TRBD1. After removal of 0 bases from V and 6 bases from J, the junction contained 9 bases not matched to a gene. The CDR3 has 17 residues. Germline V CDR1 and CDR2: MGHRA, YSYEKL. The CDR3 sequence is CASSQDLGTGKAQPQHF. For the CDR3, the DNA is TGCGCCAGCAGCCAAGATTTGGGGACAGGGAAGGCTCAGCCCCAGCATTTT.

The chain carries TRBV5-5 and TRBJ1-2, with 8 nucleotides matching TRBD1. Trimming removed 4 bases from V and 4 bases from J; junction bases left unmatched: 9. The CDR3 consists of 15 residues. CDR1 is SGHKS, CDR2 YYEKEE, per germline (reference sequence). The CDR3 is CASSGGQGGVYGYTF. CDR3 sequence (DNA): TGTGCCAGCAGCGGCGGACAGGGAGGTGTCTATGGCTACACCTTC.

This clone has only a few counts. The rearrangement links TRBV28 to TRBJ1-5; no definite D call. Germline lookup yields CDR1 MDHEN and CDR2 SYDVKM. The CDR3 loop spans 11 amino acids. V was clipped by 6 bases and J by 9 bases, with 9 bases between them. This chain's CDR3 is CASRYTGPQHF. In DNA form, the CDR3 reads TGTGCCAGCAGGTATACGGGGCCCCAGCATTTT.

This clone was counted only a few times. V is TRBV6-4 and J is TRBJ2-1, with 8 bases that match TRBD2. This CDR3 region has 15 residues. In germline, CDR1 is MRHNA, CDR2 SNTAGT. Germline trimming cut 3 bases from V and 4 bases from J; bases unmatched to any gene: 5. The CDR3 region is CASSESGRPYNEQFF. The CDR3 DNA sequence: TGTGCCAGCAGTGAAAGCGGGAGACCGTACAATGAGCAGTTCTTC.

The V gene is TRBV19, the J gene TRBJ1-5; TRBD1 matches at 8 bases. V lost 9 bases and J lost 5; bases outside the gene matches: 18. CDR3 size: 17 residues. The germline V gene encodes CDR1 LNHDA and CDR2 SQIVND (reference sequence). This CDR3 is CASVPGTGWIGDQPQHF. The CDR3 DNA reads TGTGCCAGCGTCCCCGGGACAGGATGGATTGGCGATCAGCCCCAGCATTTT.

This sequence joins TRBV6-1 and TRBJ1-2; 9 nucleotides match TRBD1. The CDR3 is 13 residues long. Germline V gene lookup returns CDR1 MNHNS and CDR2 SASEGT. Trimming removed 2 bases from V and 7 bases from J; junction bases left unmatched: 2. CDR3 protein: CASSERQGVGYTF. CDR3 nucleotides: TGTGCCAGCAGTGAAAGACAGGGGGTTGGCTACACCTTC.

The V and J genes are TRBV29-1 and TRBJ2-1; TRBD1 is a possible D gene (6 bases). The CDR3 consists of 15 residues. The germline V and J ends were trimmed by 4 bases and 0 bases, with 13 bases remaining between them. The germline V gene encodes CDR1 SQVTM and CDR2 ANQGSEA. The CDR3, as DNA: TGCAGCGTTGTTGGACAGTTGAGCTCCTACAATGAGCAGTTCTTC. Encoded protein: CSVVGQLSSYNEQFF.

This sequence joins TRBV10-1 and TRBJ2-1; 9 positions match TRBD2. CDR1 and CDR2 (germline): WNHNN, SYGVQD (reference sequence). This CDR3 spans 14 amino acids. The V and J ends lost 0 bases and 10 bases, in that order; junction bases with no gene match: 4. The CDR3 loop is CASSESPSGDEQFF. The CDR3 DNA reads TGCGCCAGCAGTGAGTCGCCTAGCGGGGACGAGCAGTTCTTC.

V is TRBV10-1 and J is TRBJ2-7; 8 bases match TRBD2. Germline V lookup: CDR1 WNHNN, CDR2 SYGVQD (reference sequence). The trim removed 6 bases at V and 3 bases at J, leaving 7 bases unmatched. The CDR3 covers 14 residues. The CDR3 reads CASSDSGTVYEQYF. The CDR3 coding sequence is TGCGCCAGCAGCGATAGCGGGACGGTCTACGAGCAGTACTTC.

CDR3 residues: CASSFSGWETQYF. The CDR3 nucleotides are TGTGCCAGCAGCTTTTCAGGGTGGGAGACCCAGTACTTC. The chain has TRBV7-9 and TRBJ2-5; the D gene is possibly TRBD1 (5 bases). Trimming stripped 3 bases from V and 5 bases from J, with 10 bases between. Per germline, CDR1 SEHNR and CDR2 FQNEAQ (reference sequence). This CDR3 has 13 residues.

The CDR3 loop is CSALEQGAQGYTF. The DNA for the CDR3 is TGCAGCGCCCTCGAACAGGGGGCGCAAGGCTACACCTTC. V and J are TRBV29-1 and TRBJ1-2; 9 bases agree with TRBD1. Trimming took 7 bases from V and 8 from J; bases not matched to a gene: 11. The CDR3 has 13 residues. Germline V gene data show CDR1 as SQVTM and CDR2 as ANQGSEA.

The chain is built from TRBV7-9 and TRBJ1-1, with D uncertain. There are 13 residues in the CDR3. The V gene lost 5 bases and the J gene lost 5 bases, with 12 bases spanning the gap. Germline V lookup: CDR1 SEHNR, CDR2 FQNEAQ (reference sequence). In DNA, the CDR3 is TGTGCCAGCAGCAGCGCGGTTGGAACTGAAGCTTTCTTT. This translates into CASSSAVGTEAFF.

This chain links TRBV28 with TRBJ1-5; D gene unclear. Trimming took 5 bases from V and 5 from J, leaving 16 bases between them. The CDR3 sequence is 15 residues long. Germline lookup yields CDR1 MDHEN and CDR2 SYDVKM. This CDR3 is CASSRTRTRHQPQHF. CDR3 coding DNA: TGTGCCAGCAGTCGTACTAGAACCAGGCATCAGCCCCAGCATTTT. Full variable domain (missing parts from reference TRBV28 and TRBJ1-5): DVKVTQSSRYLVKRTGEKVFLECVQDMDHENMFWYRQDPGLGLRLIYFSYDVKMKEKGDIPEGYSVSREKKERFSLILESASTNQTSMYLCASSRTRTRHQPQHFGDGTRLSIL.

The chain couples TRBV29-1 to TRBJ2-3, with 8 bases fitting TRBD2. CDR1 is SQVTM, CDR2 ANQGSEA, per germline. CDR3 size: 15 residues. With V trimmed by 4 bases and J by 8 bases, 14 bases remained unmatched. CDR3 coding DNA: TGCAGCGTTGTTATGTCGAGCGGGAGATCGGGTACGCAGTATTTT. Translated, it gives CSVVMSSGRSGTQYF.

This clone has a single count. V and J are TRBV28 and TRBJ1-1; TRBD1 agrees at 9 bases. This CDR3 spans 13 amino acids. The J segment lost 5 bases and the V segment lost 8 bases, leaving 6 bases of the junction unmatched. Per germline, CDR1 MDHEN and CDR2 SYDVKM. CDR3 amino acids: CASDMGQGTEAFF. In DNA, the CDR3 is TGTGCCAGCGACATGGGACAGGGTACTGAAGCTTTCTTT.